The following is a TCR beta chain sequence with its context. The antigen is unknown. Profiled with immunoSEQ multiplex PCR; TCRdb holds only in-frame clones, not every one. Seen here are some 150,000 clones, 94% observed once, and the top ten hold over 0.95%. The data were taken from a study of T cell responses to AZD1222 COVID-19 vaccine. The germline V and J ends were trimmed by 3 bases and 7 bases, with 10 bases remaining between them. The CDR3 has 14 residues. From germline, CDR1 is LNHDA and CDR2 SQIVND (reference sequence). Study-wide points: Only after the peak T cell response were repertoires sampled.

The J gene is TRBJ1-6, the V gene TRBV19, with TRBD1 as a possible D gene (5 bases). The receptor's source is an adult in good health. This specimen consisted of peripheral blood, obtained on day 0 of AZD1222 vaccination. The CDR3 bases are TGTGCCAGTAGTATGTGGGACGGCAATTCACCCCTCCACTTT. Amino acids: CASSMWDGNSPLHF.